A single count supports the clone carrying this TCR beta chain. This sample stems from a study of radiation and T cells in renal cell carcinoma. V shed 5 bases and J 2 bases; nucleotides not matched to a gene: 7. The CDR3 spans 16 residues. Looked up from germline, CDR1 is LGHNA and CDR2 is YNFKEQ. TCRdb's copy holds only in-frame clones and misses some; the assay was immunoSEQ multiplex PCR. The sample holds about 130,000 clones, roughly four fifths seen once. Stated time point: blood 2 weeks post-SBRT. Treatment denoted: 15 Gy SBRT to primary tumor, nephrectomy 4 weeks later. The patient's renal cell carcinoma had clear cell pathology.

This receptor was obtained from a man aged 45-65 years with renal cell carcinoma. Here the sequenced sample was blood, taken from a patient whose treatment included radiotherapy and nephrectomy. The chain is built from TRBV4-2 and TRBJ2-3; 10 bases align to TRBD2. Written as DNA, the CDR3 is TGTGCCAGCAGCGTTACTAGCGGGATGGTCACAGATACGCAGTATTTT. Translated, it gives CASSVTSGMVTDTQYF.